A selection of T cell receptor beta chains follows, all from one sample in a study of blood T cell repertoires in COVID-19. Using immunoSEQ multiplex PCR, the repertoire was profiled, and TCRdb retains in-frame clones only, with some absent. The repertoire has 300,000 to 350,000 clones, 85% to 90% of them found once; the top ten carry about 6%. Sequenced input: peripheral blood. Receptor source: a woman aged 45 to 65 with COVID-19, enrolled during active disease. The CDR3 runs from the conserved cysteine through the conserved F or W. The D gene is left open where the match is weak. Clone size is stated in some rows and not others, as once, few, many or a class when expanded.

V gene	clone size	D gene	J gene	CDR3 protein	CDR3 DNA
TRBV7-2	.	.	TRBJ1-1	CASSLTPTLNTEAFF	TGTGCCAGCAGCTTGACACCTACCCTAAACACTGAAGCTTTCTTT
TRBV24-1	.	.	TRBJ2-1	CATSGRGRALDEQFF	TGTGCCACCAGTGGGAGGGGGAGGGCCCTCGATGAGCAGTTCTTC
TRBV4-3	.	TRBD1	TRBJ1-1	CASSQDGTGLEAFF	TGCGCCAGCAGCCAAGACGGGACAGGGTTGGAAGCTTTCTTT
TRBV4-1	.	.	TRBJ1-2	CASSQDGAGGYTF	TGCGCCAGCAGCCAAGATGGGGCAGGGGGCTACACCTTC
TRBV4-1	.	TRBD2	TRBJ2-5	CASSQETGTSGETQYF	TGCGCCAGCAGCCAAGAAACCGGGACTAGCGGTGAGACCCAGTACTTC
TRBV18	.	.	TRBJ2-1	CASSEMGGSSYNEQFF	TGTGCCAGCTCCGAGATGGGGGGTAGCTCCTACAATGAGCAGTTCTTC
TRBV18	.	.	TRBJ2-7	CASSPDRRGEQYF	TGTGCCAGCTCCCCTGACCGACGAGGCGAGCAGTACTTC
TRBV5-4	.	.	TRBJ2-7	CASSDPAGRPREQYF	TGTGCCAGCAGCGACCCCGCGGGACGCCCCAGAGAGCAGTACTTC
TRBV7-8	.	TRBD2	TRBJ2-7	CASSLPSGSIGDYEQYF	TGTGCCAGCAGCTTACCTAGCGGGAGTATAGGGGACTACGAGCAGTACTTC
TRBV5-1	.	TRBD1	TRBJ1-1	CASSPADRGFFTEAFF	TGCGCCAGCAGCCCTGCGGACAGGGGATTTTTCACTGAAGCTTTCTTT
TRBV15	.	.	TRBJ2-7	CATSRDPTGGDEQYF	TGTGCCACCAGCAGAGATCCGACAGGTGGGGACGAGCAGTACTTC
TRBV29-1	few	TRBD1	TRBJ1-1	CSVVGQMNTEAFF	TGCAGCGTTGTGGGACAGATGAACACTGAAGCTTTCTTT
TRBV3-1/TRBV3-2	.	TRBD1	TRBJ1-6	CASTAGQGASPLHF	TGTGCCAGCACCGCTGGGCAGGGGGCCTCACCCCTCCACTTT
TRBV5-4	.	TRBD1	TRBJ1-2	CASSLSGQGNYGYTF	TGTGCCAGCAGCTTGTCGGGACAGGGGAACTATGGCTACACCTTC
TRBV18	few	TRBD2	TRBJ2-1	CASQTAGGGYNEQFF	TGTGCCAGCCAGACAGCGGGAGGTGGCTACAATGAGCAGTTCTTC
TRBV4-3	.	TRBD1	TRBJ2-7	CASSPGTGVYEQYF	TGCGCCAGCAGCCCCGGGACAGGGGTATACGAGCAGTACTTC
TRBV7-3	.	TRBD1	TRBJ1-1	CASRRDRENTEAFF	TGTGCCAGCAGGAGGGACAGGGAGAACACTGAAGCTTTCTTT
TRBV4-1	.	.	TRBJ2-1	CASSQDSGFGLLEQFF	TGCGCCAGCAGCCAAGACTCGGGGTTCGGGCTTCTAGAGCAGTTCTTC
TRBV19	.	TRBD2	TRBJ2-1	CASSIVGFGTRGNNEQFF	TGTGCCAGTAGTATAGTGGGCTTTGGGACTAGAGGGAACAATGAGCAGTTCTTC
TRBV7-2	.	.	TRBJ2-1	CASIYGGLANLDEQFF	TGTGCCAGCATCTACGGAGGCCTAGCGAATCTGGATGAGCAGTTCTTC
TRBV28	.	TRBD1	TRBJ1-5	CASRDTGVKQPQHF	TGTGCCAGCAGGGACACAGGGGTGAAACAGCCCCAGCATTTT
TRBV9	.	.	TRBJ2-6	CASRGREVTGANVLTF	TGTGCCAGCAGGGGCAGGGAGGTCACTGGGGCCAACGTCCTGACTTTC
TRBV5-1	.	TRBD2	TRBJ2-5	CASSLGLAGGPRETQYF	TGCGCCAGCAGCTTGGGGCTAGCGGGAGGGCCACGTGAGACCCAGTACTTC
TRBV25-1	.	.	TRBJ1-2	CASSEQGTYGYTF	TGTGCCAGCAGTGAACAGGGTACCTATGGCTACACCTTC
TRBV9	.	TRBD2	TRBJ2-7	CASSVGLAGGPYEQYF	TGTGCCAGCAGCGTAGGGTTGGCGGGAGGGCCTTACGAGCAGTACTTC
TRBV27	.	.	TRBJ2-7	CASSRNRARELYEQYF	TGTGCCAGCAGTCGCAACCGCGCTAGGGAGTTATACGAGCAGTACTTC
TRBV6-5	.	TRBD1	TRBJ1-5	CASSEGQTGAQPQHF	TGTGCCAGCAGCGAGGGACAGACGGGGGCTCAGCCCCAGCATTTT